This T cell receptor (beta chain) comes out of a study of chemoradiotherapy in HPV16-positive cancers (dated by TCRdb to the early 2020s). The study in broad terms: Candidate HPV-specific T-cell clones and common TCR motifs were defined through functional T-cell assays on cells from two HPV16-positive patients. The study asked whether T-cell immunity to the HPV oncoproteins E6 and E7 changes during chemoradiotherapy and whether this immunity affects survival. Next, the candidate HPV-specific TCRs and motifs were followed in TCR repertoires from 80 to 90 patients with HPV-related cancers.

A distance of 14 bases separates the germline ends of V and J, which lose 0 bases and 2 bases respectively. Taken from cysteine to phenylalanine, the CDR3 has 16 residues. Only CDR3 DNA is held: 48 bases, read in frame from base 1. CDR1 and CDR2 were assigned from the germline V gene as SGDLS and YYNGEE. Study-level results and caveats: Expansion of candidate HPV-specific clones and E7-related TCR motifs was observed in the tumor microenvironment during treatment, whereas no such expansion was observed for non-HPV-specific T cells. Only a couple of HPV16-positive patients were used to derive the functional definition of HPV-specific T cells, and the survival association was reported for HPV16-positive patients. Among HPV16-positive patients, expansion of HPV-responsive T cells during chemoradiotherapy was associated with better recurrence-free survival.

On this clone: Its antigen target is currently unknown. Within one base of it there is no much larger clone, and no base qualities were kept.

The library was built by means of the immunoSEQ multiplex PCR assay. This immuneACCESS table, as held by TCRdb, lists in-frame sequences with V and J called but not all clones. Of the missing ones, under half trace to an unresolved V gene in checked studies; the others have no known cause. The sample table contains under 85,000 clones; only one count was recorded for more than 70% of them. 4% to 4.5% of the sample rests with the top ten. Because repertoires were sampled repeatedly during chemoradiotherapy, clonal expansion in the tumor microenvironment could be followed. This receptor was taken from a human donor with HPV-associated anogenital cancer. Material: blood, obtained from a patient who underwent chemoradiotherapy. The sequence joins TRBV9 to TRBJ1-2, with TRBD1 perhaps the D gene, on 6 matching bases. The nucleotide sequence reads TGTGCCAGCAGCGTAGGGTCACCGGGACACAACTATGGCTACACCTTC. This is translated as CASSVGSPGHNYGYTF.